This T cell receptor beta chain is drawn from a study of spatial heterogeneity in lung cancer. Study at large: Across the raw uncorrected reads, a unique TCR and UMI combination was observed, on average, more than ten times. General study results and limits: More often at tumor resection than at routine follow-up, ubiquitous expanded tumor TCRs were detected in the blood.

The time point here: sample taken at primary tumor resection. The donors were 72 patients with non-small cell lung cancer that was early-stage and untreated. Unsorted whole RNA from tumor, nontumor lung or frozen PBMC underwent sequencing. TCRdb fed the 5' RACE reads into MiXCR, producing one record per CDR3 protein. The sample lists tens of thousands of distinct CDR3 sequences, about 12% occurring once. This clonotype has more than one count but fewer than ten. The antigen remains undetermined. This CDR3 is 19 amino acids long. Sequencing was performed on PBMCs, taken at surgery. The receptor was derived from a male donor with early-stage non-small cell lung cancer. The chain has TRBV3-2 and TRBJ2-5; the DNA was not compared with TRBD2, the D call given in the table. TRBV3-2 is annotated as a pseudogene. The CDR3 reads CASSSPPEASGGYQETQYF. The DNA for the CDR3 is TGTGCCAGCAGCTCCCCCCCTGAGGCTAGCGGGGGATACCAAGAGACCCAGTACTTC.